This TCR beta chain was found in a study of T cells in Graves' hyperthyroidism and ophthalmopathy (dated by TCRdb to the late 2010s). Turning to the overall study: Peripheral blood samples were taken at initial diagnosis, before any treatment was given. In addition, the study compared T-cell repertoires in thyroid tissue and in blood from a handful of Graves' hyperthyroidism patients. After blood sampling, hyperthyroidism patients were treated with methimazole at a starting dose of 30 mg daily, and ophthalmopathy patients were treated with high-dose intravenous methylprednisolone. According to the paper, TCR Vbeta CDR3 sequencing was carried out on approximately 140 peripheral blood samples, which came from fewer than 50 ophthalmopathy, approximately 78 hyperthyroidism and 17 progressor patients. The 90 to 100 discovery patients were randomly split 7:3 into training and test sets. Whether ophthalmopathy could be predicted prospectively was tested in an independent validation cohort made up of about 20 hyperthyroidism patients plus 17 patients who later progressed to ophthalmopathy. To identify TCR V-J signatures that set the groups apart, the researchers used a discovery cohort of roughly 100 patients, made up of 43 with Graves' ophthalmopathy and some 56 with stable Graves' hyperthyroidism.

In regard to this clonotype: Its antigen is currently not known. Qualities for individual bases were not recorded, and no much larger clone is one base off.

Amplification of TCR beta CDR3 regions was carried out from RNA transcripts. For the first round of RT-PCR on the TCR CDR3, the HTBI primer set was used together with the Qiagen OneStep RT-PCR kit. A second multiplex PCR round built the libraries, followed by size selection and purification. Libraries were sequenced paired-end with 100 bp reads on an Illumina HiSeq2000. The study's own analysis went as follows. Raw data were processed with SOAPnuke, discarding reads with adapters, uncalled bases, mean Phred below 15, or no exact constant-primer or identifier match. High-quality paired reads were merged using COPE v1.2.5, and each unique nucleotide sequence was defined as a clonotype. Clonotypes were aligned to IMGT TRBV, TRBD and TRBJ reference segments using MiTCR v1.1. The analysis was restricted to V-J combinations with a frequency above 0.0001, which together covered about 99% of the repertoires. A TCS score was defined as the ratio between F50 (clonal expansion) and ExV (chaos), using BLOSUM62-based TCRdist between CDR3 peptides within each V-J. Welch's t-statistics and random forest reduced some 510 V-J features to 13, which were used in a naive Bayes classifier (R e1071). TCRdb handled the public reads itself, with Q25 trimming in fastp and clone calling in MiXCR, and kept productive beta chains. When rows share a CDR3 protein, they turn into one entry using the most common DNA and genes. None of the V and J calls come from the authors' own analysis; TCRdb made them. Across this sample there are approximately 400,000 distinct CDR3 sequences, with 11% to 15% seen only once. The top ten clonotypes cover 9.5% to 11% of the sample.

CDR1 LGHDT and CDR2 YNNKEL were looked up in the germline V gene (reference sequence). V is pruned by 4 bases and J by 14 bases, leaving 18 bases of the junction without a gene match. The CDR3 has 15 amino acids, counting the end cysteine and phenylalanine. Only the CDR3 portion is preserved as DNA: 45 bases, with reading frame beginning at the first base. What the research found in general, with its limitations: Sample size was not statistically predetermined, and blinding of investigators to group allocation was not performed. In validation, progression to ophthalmopathy was predicted by the model with 70.59% sensitivity and about 72% specificity, a median of about 6 months before onset. Ophthalmopathy was separated from stable hyperthyroidism by a 13 V-J signature model, with approximately 86% sensitivity and about 84% specificity obtained in cross-validation and 80%/75% obtained in testing. Most expanded thyroid clonotypes (frequency above 0.001) were also detected in blood, suggesting blood repertoires may reflect thyroid immune responses.

Stable Graves' hyperthyroidism was defined as no progression to ophthalmopathy during 18 months of follow-up. Hyperthyroidism patients were newly diagnosed, had a disease duration of under 2 months, and were aged 18 to 65 years. The study excluded patients with uncontrolled infections, other autoimmune diseases, pregnancy or lactation. Diagnoses were established on the basis of clinical symptoms, serum thyroxine and TRAb, thyroid ultrasound, and orbital computed tomography. PBMCs were separated from 10 ml of fresh peripheral blood using Ficoll-Paque density gradient centrifugation. Trizol reagent was used to extract total RNA, and RNA quality was then checked on an Agilent 2100 Bioanalyzer.

This TCR came from a woman in her sixties or seventies with Graves' hyperthyroidism. The sequence is built from TRBV3-1 and TRBJ2-5, and 8 junctional nucleotides match TRBD2. The sequencing input was blood. The CDR3 here reads CASSPREALAGFLYF. In nucleotides, the sequence is TGTGCCAGCAGCCCCCGAGAGGCGTTAGCGGGGTTCCTATACTTC.